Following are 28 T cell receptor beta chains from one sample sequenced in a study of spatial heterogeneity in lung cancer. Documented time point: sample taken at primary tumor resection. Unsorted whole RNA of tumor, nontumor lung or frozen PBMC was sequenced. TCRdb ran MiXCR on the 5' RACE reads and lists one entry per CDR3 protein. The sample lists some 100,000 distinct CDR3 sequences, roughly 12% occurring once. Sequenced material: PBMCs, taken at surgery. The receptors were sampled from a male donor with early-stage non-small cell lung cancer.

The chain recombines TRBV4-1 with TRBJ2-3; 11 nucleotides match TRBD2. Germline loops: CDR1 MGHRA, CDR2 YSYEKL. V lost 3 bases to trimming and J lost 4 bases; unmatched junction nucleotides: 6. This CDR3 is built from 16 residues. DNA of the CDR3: TGCGCCAGCAGCCACAGACTAGCGGGGTTCGCAGATACGCAGTATTTT. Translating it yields CASSHRLAGFADTQYF.

In DNA form, the CDR3 reads TGTGCCAGCAGTTACGGCAGGGGCTGGACCGGGGAGCTGTTTTTT. The encoded protein is CASSYGRGWTGELFF. The chain is built from TRBV6-5 and TRBJ2-2, with D possibly TRBD1 on 6 matching bases. This CDR3 comprises 15 residues. V was pared by 2 bases and J by 5 bases, with 12 bases between. The germline V gene encodes CDR1 MNHEY and CDR2 SVGAGI.

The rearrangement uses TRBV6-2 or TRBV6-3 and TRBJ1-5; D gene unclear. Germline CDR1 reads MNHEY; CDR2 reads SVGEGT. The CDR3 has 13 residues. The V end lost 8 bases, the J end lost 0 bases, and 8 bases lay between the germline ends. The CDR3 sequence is CASGEYSNQPQHF. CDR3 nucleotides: TGTGCCAGCGGGGAATATAGCAATCAGCCCCAGCATTTT.

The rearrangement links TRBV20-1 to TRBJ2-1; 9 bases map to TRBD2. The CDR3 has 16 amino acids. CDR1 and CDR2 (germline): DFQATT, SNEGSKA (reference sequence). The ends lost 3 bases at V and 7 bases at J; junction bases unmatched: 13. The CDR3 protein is CSASNQPGLAANEQFF. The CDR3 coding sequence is TGCAGTGCTAGCAATCAACCGGGACTAGCTGCGAATGAGCAGTTCTTC.

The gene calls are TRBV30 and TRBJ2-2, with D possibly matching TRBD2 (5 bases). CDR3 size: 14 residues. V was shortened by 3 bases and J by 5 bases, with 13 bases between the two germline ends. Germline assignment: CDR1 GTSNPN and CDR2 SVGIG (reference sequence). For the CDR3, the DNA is TGTGCCTGGAGCCGACTCGGACTTACCGGGGAGCTGTTTTTT. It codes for CAWSRLGLTGELFF.

The CDR3 sequence is CASSYPDSGNTIYF. The CDR3 bases are TGTGCCAGCAGTTACCCGGACTCTGGAAACACCATATATTTT. This sequence joins TRBV6-2 or TRBV6-3 and TRBJ1-3; D is unresolved. The CDR3 runs to 14 residues. Germline V lookup: CDR1 MNHEY, CDR2 SVGEGT. Trimming shortened V by 2 bases and J by 0 bases, and 5 bases separated the two germline ends.

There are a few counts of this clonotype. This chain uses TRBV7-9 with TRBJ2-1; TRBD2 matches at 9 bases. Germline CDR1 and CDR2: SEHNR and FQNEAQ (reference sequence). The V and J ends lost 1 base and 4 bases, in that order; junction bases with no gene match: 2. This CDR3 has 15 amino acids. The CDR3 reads CASSLGSGGYNEQFF. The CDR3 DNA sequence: TGTGCCAGCAGCTTAGGTAGCGGGGGTTACAATGAGCAGTTCTTC.

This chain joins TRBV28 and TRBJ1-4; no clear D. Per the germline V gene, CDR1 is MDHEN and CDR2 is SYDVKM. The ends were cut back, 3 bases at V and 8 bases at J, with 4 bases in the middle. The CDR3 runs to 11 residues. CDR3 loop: CASSLEEKLFF. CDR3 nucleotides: TGTGCCAGCAGTTTGGAAGAAAAACTGTTTTTT.

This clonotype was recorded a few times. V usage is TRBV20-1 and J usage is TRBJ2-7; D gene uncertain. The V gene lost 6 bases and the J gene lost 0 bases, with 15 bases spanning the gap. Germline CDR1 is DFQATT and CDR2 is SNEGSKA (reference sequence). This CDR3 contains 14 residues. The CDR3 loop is CSALLDGSSYEQYF. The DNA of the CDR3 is TGCAGTGCCTTATTGGACGGATCCTCCTACGAGCAGTACTTC.

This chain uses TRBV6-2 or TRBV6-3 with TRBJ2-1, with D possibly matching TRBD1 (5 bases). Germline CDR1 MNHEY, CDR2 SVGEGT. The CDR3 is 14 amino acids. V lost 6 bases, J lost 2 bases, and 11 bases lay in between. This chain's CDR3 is CASRGADPYNEQFF. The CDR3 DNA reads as TGTGCCAGCAGAGGGGCAGACCCCTACAATGAGCAGTTCTTC.

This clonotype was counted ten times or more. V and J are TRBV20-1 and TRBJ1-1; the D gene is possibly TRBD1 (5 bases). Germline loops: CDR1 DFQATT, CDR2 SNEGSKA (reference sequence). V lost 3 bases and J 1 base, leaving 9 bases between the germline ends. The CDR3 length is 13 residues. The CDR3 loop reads CSARPQGNTEAFF. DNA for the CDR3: TGCAGTGCTAGGCCGCAGGGGAACACTGAAGCTTTCTTT.

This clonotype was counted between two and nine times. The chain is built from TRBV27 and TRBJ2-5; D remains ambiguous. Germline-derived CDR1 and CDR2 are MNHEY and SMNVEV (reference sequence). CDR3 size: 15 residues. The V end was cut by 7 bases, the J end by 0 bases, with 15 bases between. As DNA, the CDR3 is TGTGCCAGCATGCCGGACGGCGGATACCAAGAGACCCAGTACTTC. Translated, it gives CASMPDGGYQETQYF.

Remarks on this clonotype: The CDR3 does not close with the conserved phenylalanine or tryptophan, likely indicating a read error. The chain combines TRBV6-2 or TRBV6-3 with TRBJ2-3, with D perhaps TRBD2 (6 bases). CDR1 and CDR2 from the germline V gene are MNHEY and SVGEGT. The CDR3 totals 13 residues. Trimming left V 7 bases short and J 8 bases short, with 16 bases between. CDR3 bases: TGTGCCAGCACCGAACCCCCGGGGGTTACGCAGTATTAT. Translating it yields CASTEPPGVTQYY.

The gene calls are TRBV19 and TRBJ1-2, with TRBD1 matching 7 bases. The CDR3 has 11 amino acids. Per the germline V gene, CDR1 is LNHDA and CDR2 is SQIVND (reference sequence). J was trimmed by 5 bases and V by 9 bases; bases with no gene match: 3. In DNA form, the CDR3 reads TGTGCCAGCACACAGGGGTATGGCTACACCTTC. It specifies CASTQGYGYTF.

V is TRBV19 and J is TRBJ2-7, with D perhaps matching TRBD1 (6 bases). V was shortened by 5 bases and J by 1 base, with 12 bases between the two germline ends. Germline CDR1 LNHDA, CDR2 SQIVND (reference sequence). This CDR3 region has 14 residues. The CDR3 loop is CASSSTDSSYEQYF. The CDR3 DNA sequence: TGTGCCAGTAGTTCGACGGACAGTTCCTACGAGCAGTACTTC.

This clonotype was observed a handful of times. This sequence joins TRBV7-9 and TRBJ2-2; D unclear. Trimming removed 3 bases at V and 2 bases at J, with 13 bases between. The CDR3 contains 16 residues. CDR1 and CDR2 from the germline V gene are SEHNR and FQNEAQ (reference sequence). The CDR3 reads CASSFRENINTGELFF. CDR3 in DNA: TGTGCCAGCAGCTTCAGAGAAAACATAAACACCGGGGAGCTGTTTTTT.

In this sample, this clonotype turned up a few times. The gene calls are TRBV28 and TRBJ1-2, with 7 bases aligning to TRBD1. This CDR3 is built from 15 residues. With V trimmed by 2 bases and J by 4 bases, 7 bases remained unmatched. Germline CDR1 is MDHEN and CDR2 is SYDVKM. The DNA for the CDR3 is TGTGCCAGCAGTTTAAACAGGGGCAAAGTCTATGGCTACACCTTC. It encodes CASSLNRGKVYGYTF.

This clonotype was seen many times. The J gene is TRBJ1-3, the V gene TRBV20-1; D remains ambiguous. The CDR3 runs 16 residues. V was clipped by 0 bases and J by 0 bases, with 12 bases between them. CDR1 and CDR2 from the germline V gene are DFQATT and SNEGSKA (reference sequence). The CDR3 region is CSARDYGPSSGNTIYF. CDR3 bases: TGCAGTGCTAGAGATTACGGACCCAGCTCTGGAAACACCATATATTTT.

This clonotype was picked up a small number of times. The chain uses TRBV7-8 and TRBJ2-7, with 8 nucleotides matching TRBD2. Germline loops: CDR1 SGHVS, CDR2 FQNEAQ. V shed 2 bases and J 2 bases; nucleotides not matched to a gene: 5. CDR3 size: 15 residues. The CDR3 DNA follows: TGTGCCAGCAGCTTACTCGGACTAGCTCCCTACGAGCAGTACTTC. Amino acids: CASSLLGLAPYEQYF.

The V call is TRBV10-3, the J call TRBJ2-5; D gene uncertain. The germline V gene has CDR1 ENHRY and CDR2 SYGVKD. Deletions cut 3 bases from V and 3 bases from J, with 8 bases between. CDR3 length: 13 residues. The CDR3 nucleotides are TGTGCCATCAGTGATTACACGGAAGAGACCCAGTACTTC. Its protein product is CAISDYTEETQYF.

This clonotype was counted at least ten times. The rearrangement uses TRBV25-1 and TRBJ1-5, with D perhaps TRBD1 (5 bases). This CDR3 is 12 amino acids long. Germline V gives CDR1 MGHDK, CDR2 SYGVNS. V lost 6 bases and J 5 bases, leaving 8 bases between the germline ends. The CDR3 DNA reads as TGTGCCAGCAGGGGGGGTGATCAGCCCCAGCATTTT. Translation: CASRGGDQPQHF. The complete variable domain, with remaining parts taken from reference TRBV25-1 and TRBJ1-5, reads EADIYQTPRYLVIGTGKKITLECSQTMGHDKMYWYQQDPGMELHLIHYSYGVNSTEKGDLSSESTVSRIRTEHFPLTLESARPSHTSQYLCASRGGDQPQHFGDGTRLSIL.

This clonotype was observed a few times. CDR3 DNA sequence: TGTGCCAGCAGCACCCTGTTAAATACGCAGTATTTT. It yields the protein CASSTLLNTQYF. The chain links TRBV7-2 to TRBJ2-3; D gene uncertain. This CDR3 spans 12 amino acids. Germline CDR1 reads SGHTA; CDR2 reads FQGNSA. V lost 5 bases to trimming and J lost 7 bases, with 10 bases between them.

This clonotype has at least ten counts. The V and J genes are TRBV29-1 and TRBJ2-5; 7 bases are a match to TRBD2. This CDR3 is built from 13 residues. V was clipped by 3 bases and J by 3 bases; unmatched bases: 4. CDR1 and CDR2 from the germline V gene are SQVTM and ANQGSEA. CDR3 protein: CSVDRDYEETQYF. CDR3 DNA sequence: TGCAGCGTTGACAGGGACTACGAAGAGACCCAGTACTTC. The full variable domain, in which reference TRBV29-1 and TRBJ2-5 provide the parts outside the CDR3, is SAVISQKPSRDICQRGTSLTIQCQVDSQVTMMFWYRQQPGQSLTLIATANQGSEATYESGFVIDKFPISRPNLTFSTLTVSNMSPEDSSIYLCSVDRDYEETQYFGPGTRLLVL.

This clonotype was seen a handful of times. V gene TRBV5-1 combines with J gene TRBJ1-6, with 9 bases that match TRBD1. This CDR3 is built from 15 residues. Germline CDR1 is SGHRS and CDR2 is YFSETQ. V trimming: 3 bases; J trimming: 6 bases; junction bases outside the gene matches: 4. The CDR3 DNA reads TGCGCCAGCAGCTCCGGACAGGGGCCTAATTCACCCCTCCACTTT. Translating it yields CASSSGQGPNSPLHF. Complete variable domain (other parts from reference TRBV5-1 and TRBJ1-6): KAGVTQTPRYLIKTRGQQVTLSCSPISGHRSVSWYQQTPGQGLQFLFEYFSETQRNKGNFPGRFSGRQFSNSRSEMNVSTLELGDSALYLCASSSGQGPNSPLHFGNGTRLTVT.

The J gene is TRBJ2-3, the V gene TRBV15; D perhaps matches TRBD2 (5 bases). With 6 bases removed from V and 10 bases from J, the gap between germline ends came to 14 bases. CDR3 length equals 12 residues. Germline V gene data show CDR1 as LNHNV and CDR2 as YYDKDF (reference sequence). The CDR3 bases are TGTGCCACCAGTGAAGGGAGAGGAGCGCAGTATTTT. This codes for CATSEGRGAQYF.

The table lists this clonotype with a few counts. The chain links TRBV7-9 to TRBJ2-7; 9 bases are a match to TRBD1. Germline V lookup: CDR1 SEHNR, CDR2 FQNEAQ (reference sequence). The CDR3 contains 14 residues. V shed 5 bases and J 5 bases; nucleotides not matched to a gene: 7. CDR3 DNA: TGTGCCAGCAGCCCGCGGACAGGGGACGACGAGCAGTACTTC. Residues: CASSPRTGDDEQYF.

The CDR3 DNA reads as TGTGCCAGCAGCCTAGAAGGCAGCCACTACGAGCAGTACTTC. Its translation: CASSLEGSHYEQYF. The chain couples TRBV7-2 to TRBJ2-7; D not certain. Trimming took off 5 bases at V and 3 bases at J, with 14 bases between the two ends. CDR3 length: 14 residues. The germline gives CDR1 SGHTA, CDR2 FQGNSA.

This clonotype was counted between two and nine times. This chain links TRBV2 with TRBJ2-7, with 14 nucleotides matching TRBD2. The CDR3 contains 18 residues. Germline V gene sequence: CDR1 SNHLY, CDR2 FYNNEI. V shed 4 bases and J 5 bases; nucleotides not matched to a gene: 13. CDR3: CASSVPGTSGGSEHEQYF. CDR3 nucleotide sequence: TGTGCCAGCAGTGTGCCCGGGACTAGCGGGGGCTCCGAGCACGAGCAGTACTTC.